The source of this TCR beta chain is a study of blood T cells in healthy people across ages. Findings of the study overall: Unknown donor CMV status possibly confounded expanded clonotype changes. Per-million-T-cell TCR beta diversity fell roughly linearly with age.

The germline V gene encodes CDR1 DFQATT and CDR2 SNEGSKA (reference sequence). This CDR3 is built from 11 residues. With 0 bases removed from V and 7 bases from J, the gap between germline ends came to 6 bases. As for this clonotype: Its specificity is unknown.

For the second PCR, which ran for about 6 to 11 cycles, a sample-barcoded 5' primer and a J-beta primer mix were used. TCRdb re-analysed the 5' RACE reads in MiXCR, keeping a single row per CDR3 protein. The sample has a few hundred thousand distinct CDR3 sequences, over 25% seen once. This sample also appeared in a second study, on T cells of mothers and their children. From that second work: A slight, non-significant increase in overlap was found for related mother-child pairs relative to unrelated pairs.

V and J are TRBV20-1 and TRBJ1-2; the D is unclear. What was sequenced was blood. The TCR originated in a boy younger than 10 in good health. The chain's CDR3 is CSARDLGGYTF. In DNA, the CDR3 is TGCAGTGCTAGAGATTTGGGTGGCTACACCTTC.